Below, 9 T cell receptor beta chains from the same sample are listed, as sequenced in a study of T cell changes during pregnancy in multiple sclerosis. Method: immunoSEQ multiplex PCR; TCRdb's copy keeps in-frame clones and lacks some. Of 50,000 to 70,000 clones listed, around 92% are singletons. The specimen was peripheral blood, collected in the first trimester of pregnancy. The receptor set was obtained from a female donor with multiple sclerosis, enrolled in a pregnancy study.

CDR3 region: CASSVGEGSGNTIYF. CDR3 in DNA: TGTGCCAGCAGCGTAGGAGAGGGCTCTGGAAACACCATATATTTT. The V and J genes are TRBV9 and TRBJ1-3; D not resolved. CDR3 length: 15 amino acids. Per germline, CDR1 SGDLS and CDR2 YYNGEE. V was clipped by 0 bases and J by 0 bases, with 7 bases between them.

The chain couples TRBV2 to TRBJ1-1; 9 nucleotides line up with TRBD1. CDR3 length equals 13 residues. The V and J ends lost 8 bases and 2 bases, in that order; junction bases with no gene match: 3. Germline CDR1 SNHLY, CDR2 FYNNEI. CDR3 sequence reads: CASGTGRNTEAFF. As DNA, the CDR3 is TGTGCCAGCGGGACAGGGAGAAACACTGAAGCTTTCTTT.

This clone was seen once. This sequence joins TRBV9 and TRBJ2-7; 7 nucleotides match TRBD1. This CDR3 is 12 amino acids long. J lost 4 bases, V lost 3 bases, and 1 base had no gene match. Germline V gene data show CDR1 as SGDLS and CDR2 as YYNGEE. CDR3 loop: CASSGQGYEQYF. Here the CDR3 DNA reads TGTGCCAGCAGCGGACAGGGTTACGAGCAGTACTTC. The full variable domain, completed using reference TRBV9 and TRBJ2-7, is DSGVTQTPKHLITATGQRVTLRCSPRSGDLSVYWYQQSLDQGLQFLIQYYNGEERAKGNILERFSAQQFPDLHSELNLSSLELGDSALYFCASSGQGYEQYFGPGTRLTVT.

The DNA of the CDR3 is TGCAGCGTTCGTTGGACAGATAAGTACGAGCAGTACTTC. This sequence encodes CSVRWTDKYEQYF. The chain is built from TRBV29-1 and TRBJ2-7, with D perhaps TRBD1 (6 bases). Trimming left V 5 bases short and J 4 bases short, with 15 bases between. This CDR3 comprises 13 residues. Germline CDR1 and CDR2: SQVTM and ANQGSEA.

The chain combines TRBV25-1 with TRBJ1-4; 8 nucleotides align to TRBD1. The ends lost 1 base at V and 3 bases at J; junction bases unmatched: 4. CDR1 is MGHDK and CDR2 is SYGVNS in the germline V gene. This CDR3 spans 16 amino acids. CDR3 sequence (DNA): TGTGCCAGCAGTGAATTCAGGGGGCTGGCTAATGAAAAACTGTTTTTT. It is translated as CASSEFRGLANEKLFF.

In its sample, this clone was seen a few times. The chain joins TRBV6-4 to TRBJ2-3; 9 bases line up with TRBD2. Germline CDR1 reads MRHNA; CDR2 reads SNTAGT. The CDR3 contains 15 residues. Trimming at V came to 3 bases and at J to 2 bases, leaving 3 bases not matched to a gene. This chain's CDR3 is CASSEASGDTDTQYF. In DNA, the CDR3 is TGTGCCAGCAGTGAGGCTAGCGGGGACACAGATACGCAGTATTTT.

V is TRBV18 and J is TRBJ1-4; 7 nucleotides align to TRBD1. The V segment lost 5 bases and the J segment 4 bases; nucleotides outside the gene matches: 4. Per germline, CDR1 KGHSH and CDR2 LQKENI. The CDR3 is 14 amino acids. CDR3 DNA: TGTGCCAGCTCATCGACAGGGCTTAATGAAAAACTGTTTTTT. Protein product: CASSSTGLNEKLFF. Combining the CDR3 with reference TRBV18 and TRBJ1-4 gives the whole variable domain NAGVMQNPRHLVRRRGQEARLRCSPMKGHSHVYWYRQLPEEGLKFMVYLQKENIIDESGMPKERFSAEFPKEGPSILRIQQVVRGDSAAYFCASSSTGLNEKLFFGSGTQLSVL.

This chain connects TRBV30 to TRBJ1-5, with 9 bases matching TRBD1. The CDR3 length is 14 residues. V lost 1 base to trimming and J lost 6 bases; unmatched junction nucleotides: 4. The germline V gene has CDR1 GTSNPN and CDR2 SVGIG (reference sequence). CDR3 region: CAWSAGTGPQPQHF. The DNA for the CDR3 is TGTGCCTGGAGTGCGGGGACAGGGCCTCAGCCCCAGCATTTT.

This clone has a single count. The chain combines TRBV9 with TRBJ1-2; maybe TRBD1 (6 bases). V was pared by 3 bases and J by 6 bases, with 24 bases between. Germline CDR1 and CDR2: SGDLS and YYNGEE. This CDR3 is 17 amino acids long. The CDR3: CASSAPGVGVGAHGYTF. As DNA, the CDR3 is TGTGCCAGCAGCGCCCCAGGGGTTGGAGTAGGGGCCCATGGCTACACCTTC.